This entry concerns a single T cell receptor beta chain. This sample is part of a study of OX40 agonist ivuxolimab in advanced cancers. The CDR3 length is 16 residues. Trimming removed 5 bases at V and 6 bases at J, with 23 bases between. Germline CDR1 and CDR2: SGHTA and FQGNSA. Assay used: immunoSEQ multiplex PCR; TCRdb lists only in-frame clones, some missing. The repertoire consists of 70,000 or so clones, with around 93% occurring once and the leading ten covering about 14%. The sample consisted of CD4+ or CD8+ T cells sorted from blood, taken in a trial of the OX40 agonist ivuxolimab. The chain joins TRBV7-2 to TRBJ2-7; D perhaps matches TRBD1 (5 bases). The source of this sequence is an adult with an advanced solid tumor such as melanoma, head and neck, liver or kidney cancer. This CDR3 reads CASSQDNGQALGEQYF. The DNA of the CDR3 is TGTGCCAGCAGCCAAGATAACGGACAAGCCCTGGGCGAGCAGTACTTC.